This is a list of T cell receptor beta chains from one sample in a study of OX40 agonist ivuxolimab in advanced cancers. The protocol was immunoSEQ multiplex PCR, while the TCRdb copy is restricted to in-frame clones and leaves out a portion. Here the sample spans tens of thousands of clones, about 84% being singletons. The source material was CD4+ or CD8+ T cells sorted from blood, sampled in a trial of the OX40 agonist ivuxolimab. Receptors were obtained from an adult with an advanced solid tumor such as melanoma, head and neck, liver or kidney cancer. Both conserved end residues are trimmed from each CDR3. The D gene is left open where the match is weak.

j_gene	d_gene	v_gene	CDR3aa
TRBJ1-2	-	TRBV27	ASSFPQPGVGGYT
TRBJ1-2	-	TRBV4-2	ASTPEWTGQGNYGYT
TRBJ2-7	-	TRBV10-3	AIRGESYEQY
TRBJ2-3	-	TRBV13	ASSLGVFGTDTQY
TRBJ2-1	-	TRBV4-1	ASSQGTSNEQF
TRBJ1-6	TRBD1	TRBV7-9	ASSSWTGRTPLH
TRBJ2-7	-	TRBV2	ASSPESSYEQY
TRBJ2-7	-	TRBV6-5	ASSLDTTYEQY
TRBJ1-4	-	TRBV5-1	ASSLIGAVMGEKLF
TRBJ1-2	-	TRBV27	ASSLGGGYGYT
TRBJ2-1	-	TRBV11-2	ASSLDLAEPTNEQF
TRBJ2-3	TRBD2	TRBV4-1	ASSQEEGGGLARDTQY
TRBJ2-2	-	TRBV5-1	ASSFFSGPNTGELF
TRBJ2-1	TRBD2	TRBV5-4	ASSPLLAGEGGTYNEQF
TRBJ1-1	-	TRBV10-3	AISDRDHTEAF
TRBJ2-7	-	TRBV12-5	ASGFRAQEQY
TRBJ2-7	TRBD1	TRBV5-5	ASSSGTEDYEQY
TRBJ2-7	-	TRBV19	ASSIGLLNEQY
TRBJ2-2	-	TRBV7-9	ASMGANTGELF
TRBJ2-5	-	TRBV10-2	ASSWGYQETQY
TRBJ2-7	TRBD2	TRBV6-6	ASSLWTSGAYEQY
TRBJ2-2	TRBD1	TRBV11-3	ASSPRQGRAGELF
TRBJ2-7	-	TRBV7-9	ASSFSGAYEQY
TRBJ1-1	-	TRBV6-1	ASSPGQMNTEAF
TRBJ2-1	-	TRBV5-4	ASSLNTFGYNEQF
TRBJ2-1	-	TRBV13	ASKQGPTSYNEQF
TRBJ1-4	-	TRBV6-5	ASSYGRPNEKLF
TRBJ1-2	-	TRBV5-6	ASSLYGWGYGYT
TRBJ2-1	-	TRBV9	ASSVRWGTYNEQF
TRBJ2-1	TRBD2	TRBV4-1	ASSPNSGGAGNEQF
TRBJ2-5	-	TRBV19	ASSIDLATMYQETQY
TRBJ1-1	-	TRBV30	AWSAVFDTEAF
TRBJ2-6	-	TRBV11-1	ASGWTGANVLT
TRBJ1-3	-	TRBV7-9	ASSLEQNRGNTIY
TRBJ1-2	-	TRBV28	ASSLAGARPPYGYT
TRBJ1-2	-	TRBV6-6	ASSSADFYGYT
TRBJ2-5	-	TRBV6-5	ASSYPGGGETQY
TRBJ2-7	TRBD1	TRBV11-2	ASSFGGTGAYEQY
TRBJ2-3	TRBD2	TRBV7-6	ASSLRSSGGMTDTQY
TRBJ2-2	TRBD2	TRBV4-1	ASSQELAGFIGELF
TRBJ2-5	TRBD2	TRBV11-3	ASSPPRTSGRYETQY
TRBJ2-7	-	TRBV27	ASATYEQY
TRBJ1-1	-	TRBV11-3	ASSLLFGDKGEAF
TRBJ2-5	-	TRBV4-1	ASSQVPMSPEETQY
TRBJ1-2	-	TRBV28	ASRRGRFNYGYT
TRBJ2-1	-	TRBV27	ASSLTGLEQF
TRBJ2-2	TRBD2	TRBV9	ASSEDSAGEGRELF
TRBJ2-1	-	TRBV11-3	ACSGEAGANEQF
TRBJ1-4	-	TRBV2	ASSTGGISTNEKLF
TRBJ1-6	-	TRBV7-2	ASSPRPSSYNSPLH
TRBJ1-5	-	TRBV6-1	ASTGVRLQPQH